Sequencing of this TCR beta chain was carried out in a study of metastatic and nonmetastatic thyroid tumors. Thyroid surgery had not been preceded by any treatment in any patient. This clone was seen many times. V was shortened by 8 bases and J by 6 bases, with 13 bases between the two germline ends. Germline CDR1 reads MGHRA; CDR2 reads YSYEKL. CDR3 length equals 12 residues. Original analysis: Researchers built a distant-metastasis classifier for papillary thyroid cancer that drew on CDR3 differences across clinicopathological groups. Using MiXCR, TCRdb reanalyzed the PCR reads. These V and J calls are TCRdb output, not the study's own analysis. The sample lists some 14,000 clones, 9.5% to 15% occurring once.

Material: blood. The receptor was derived from a female donor with papillary thyroid cancer or a benign thyroid nodule (not recorded which). Some clones in this sample may be carry-over from other donors' samples. J is TRBJ1-2 and V is TRBV4-1; the D is unclear. CDR3: CASWTPVNGYTF. The CDR3 bases are TGCGCCAGCTGGACCCCCGTTAATGGCTACACCTTC.